These T cell receptor beta chains were read from a single sample in a study of blood T cell repertoires in COVID-19. TCRdb's table, derived via immunoSEQ multiplex PCR, lists solely in-frame clones and lacks some. Of 80,000 to 95,000 clones listed, around four fifths were seen once; the top ten hold roughly a third. Sequencing used peripheral blood. These receptors were obtained from a woman aged 80 or over with active or convalescent COVID-19. Both conserved end residues are part of each CDR3. The order of the fields is J gene, clone size, V gene, D gene, CDR3 DNA, CDR3 protein. A D gene is named only where the DNA matches it firmly. Size is stated for part of the rows, as once, few or many counts, or as a class when the clone is expanded.

>TRBJ2-3|.|TRBV5-4|TRBD2
TGTGCCAGCAGCGTACTAGCGGGAGTTCGGTCAGATACGCAGTATTTT
CASSVLAGVRSDTQYF
>TRBJ2-1|.|TRBV11-2|TRBD2
TGTGCCAGCAGCTTAGATCCCCGGGAGGTCCGGTTCTTC
CASSLDPREVRFF
>TRBJ2-5|.|TRBV5-1|TRBD1
TGCGCCAGCAGCTCCTCCGGGACAGGGGGAGAGACCCAGTACTTC
CASSSSGTGGETQYF
>TRBJ1-5|.|TRBV28|.
TGTGCCACCCTAAATCGCAGGGGAAATCAGCCCCAGCATTTT
CATLNRRGNQPQHF
>TRBJ2-3|few|TRBV28|TRBD1
TGTGCCAGCCCCCCGGTCCGGACAGGGGTTTCAGATACGCAGTATTTT
CASPPVRTGVSDTQYF
>TRBJ2-7|few|TRBV5-6|.
TGTGCCAGCAGCGGGGCGTACGAGCAGTACTTC
CASSGAYEQYF
>TRBJ2-1|.|TRBV19|TRBD2
TGTGCCAGTAGTTCTAAACCCGCGGGGGTCCAGTCCTACAATGAGCAGTTCTTC
CASSSKPAGVQSYNEQFF
>TRBJ2-2|few|TRBV7-9|.
TGTGCCAGCAGCTTGTTCGGGGGAGGAGGGGAGCTGTTTTTT
CASSLFGGGGELFF
>TRBJ2-3|.|TRBV7-2|TRBD2
TGTGCCAGCAGCTTCTGGACTAGCGGGGGCCCGGATACGCAGTATTTT
CASSFWTSGGPDTQYF
>TRBJ1-2|.|TRBV6-6|.
TGTGCCAGCACGGAGGGTAATGGCTACACCTTC
CASTEGNGYTF
>TRBJ1-5|.|TRBV7-8|TRBD1
TGTGCCAGCAGCCCCCAGGGGGAGCAATGGAGCAATCAGCCCCAGCATTTT
CASSPQGEQWSNQPQHF
>TRBJ2-7|few|TRBV19|.
TGTGCCAGTACTATGGACAGTTCAGGGATCTACGAGCAGTACTTC
CASTMDSSGIYEQYF
>TRBJ2-6|.|TRBV5-6|TRBD1
TGTGCCAGCAGCAAGCGCGGACAGGGGGCGGTAGGGGCCAACGTCCTGACTTTC
CASSKRGQGAVGANVLTF
>TRBJ2-7|.|TRBV5-6|TRBD2
TGTGCCAGCAGCTTAAGATCTAGCGGGAAGGTATACGAGCAGTACTTC
CASSLRSSGKVYEQYF
>TRBJ1-2|.|TRBV19|TRBD1
TGTGCCAGTAGTAATGACAGGGGGCTGTCCTATGGCTACACCTTC
CASSNDRGLSYGYTF
>TRBJ1-1|.|TRBV6-4|.
TGTGCCAGCAAGCAGGGGCCCATGAACACTGAAGCTTTCTTT
CASKQGPMNTEAFF
>TRBJ1-6|.|TRBV5-4|TRBD1
TGTGCCAGCAGCTTGACGCAGGGGGATTCACCCCTCCACTTT
CASSLTQGDSPLHF
>TRBJ2-1|.|TRBV5-1|TRBD2
TGCGCCAGCAGCTTGGCCGCGACTAGCGGGTTCGGTGATGAGCAGTTCTTC
CASSLAATSGFGDEQFF
>TRBJ2-3|.|TRBV9|.
TGTGCCAGCAGCGGCCGACTGTTTAGCACAGATACGCAGTATTTT
CASSGRLFSTDTQYF
>TRBJ1-1|.|TRBV9|.
TGTGCCAGCAGCGTAGCGGGAAGAGCTGAAGCTTTCTTT
CASSVAGRAEAFF
>TRBJ1-6|.|TRBV28|TRBD1
TGTGCCAGCAGTTTGAGGCGGACAGGACCCCTCCACTTT
CASSLRRTGPLHF
>TRBJ2-5|.|TRBV19|.
TGTGCCAGTAGGCGGCAAAGCGGGTGGCAAGAGACCCAGTACTTC
CASRRQSGWQETQYF
>TRBJ2-1|.|TRBV2|TRBD1
TGTGCCAGCGAGGGGGCAATAGGCAATGAGCAGTTCTTC
CASEGAIGNEQFF
>TRBJ2-5|.|TRBV7-9|.
TGTGCCAGCAGCTTCCCTGGAGGGACTTCCCGTTGGACCCAGTACTTC
CASSFPGGTSRWTQYF
>TRBJ2-3|.|TRBV3-1/TRBV3-2|TRBD2
TGTGCCAGCAGCCGTTCGACTAGCGGGGGCACAGATACGCAGTATTTT
CASSRSTSGGTDTQYF
>TRBJ1-1|once|TRBV20-1|TRBD1
TGCAGTGCTAGGCCGACAGGGGAAGCTTTCTTT
CSARPTGEAFF
>TRBJ1-1|.|TRBV19|TRBD1
TGTGCCAGTAGTGCACGGGACAGGGGGGTTGGCACTGAAGCTTTCTTT
CASSARDRGVGTEAFF
>TRBJ2-1|.|TRBV4-3|TRBD1
TGCGCCAGCAGCCAAGTCCCGGGACAGGGGTACAATGAGCAGTTCTTC
CASSQVPGQGYNEQFF
>TRBJ2-6|.|TRBV6-2/TRBV6-3|TRBD1
TGTGCCAGCAGTTCCGGGACAGGGGGCGCTGGGGCCAACGTCCTGACTTTC
CASSSGTGGAGANVLTF
>TRBJ1-6|.|TRBV6-5|.
TGTGCCAGCAGTTACTCGTTTAACTTTTTTAATTCACCCCTCCACTTT
CASSYSFNFFNSPLHF
>TRBJ2-3|.|TRBV7-2|.
TGTGCCAGCAGCTTATGGGTAGGGGGACCCACAGATACGCAGTATTTT
CASSLWVGGPTDTQYF
>TRBJ2-1|.|TRBV3-1/TRBV3-2|TRBD1
TGTGCCAGCAGCTATTCCGGGACAGGGAGGGATAGTACCCCCTTCTTC
CASSYSGTGRDSTPFF
>TRBJ1-2|.|TRBV19|.
TGTGCCAGTAGACCGGACAGAGACTATGGCTACACCTTC
CASRPDRDYGYTF
>TRBJ1-3|.|TRBV2|.
TGTGCCAGCAGTACCCGAAGTACGACAGGCGGAAACACCATATATTTT
CASSTRSTTGGNTIYF
>TRBJ2-3|.|TRBV19|TRBD2
TGTGCCAGTAGTTTCACTAGCGGGTCTGGGACAGATACGCAGTATTTT
CASSFTSGSGTDTQYF
>TRBJ2-2|once|TRBV9|TRBD2
TGTGCCAGCAGCGTGGAGGGACTAGCGGGGACCGCCCACCGGGAGCTGTTTTTT
CASSVEGLAGTAHRELFF